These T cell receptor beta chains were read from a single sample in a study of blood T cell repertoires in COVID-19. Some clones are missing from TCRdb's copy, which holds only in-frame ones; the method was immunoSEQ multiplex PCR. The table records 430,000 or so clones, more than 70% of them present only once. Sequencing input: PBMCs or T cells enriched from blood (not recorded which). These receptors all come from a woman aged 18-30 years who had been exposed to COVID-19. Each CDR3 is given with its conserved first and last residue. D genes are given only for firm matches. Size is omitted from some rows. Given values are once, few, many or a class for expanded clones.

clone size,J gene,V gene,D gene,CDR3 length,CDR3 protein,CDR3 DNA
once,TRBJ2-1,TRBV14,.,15,CASSPFLRSRLEQFF,TGTGCCAGCAGCCCCTTTCTGAGGTCCCGGTTGGAGCAGTTCTTC
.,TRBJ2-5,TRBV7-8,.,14,CASSYERGQETQYF,TGTGCCAGCAGCTATGAACGGGGCCAAGAGACCCAGTACTTC
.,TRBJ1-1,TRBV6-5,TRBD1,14,CASIRDRVNTEAFF,TGTGCCAGCATCCGGGACAGAGTGAACACTGAAGCTTTCTTT
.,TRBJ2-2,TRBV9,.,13,CASSERGTGELFF,TGTGCCAGCAGCGAACGGGGTACCGGGGAGCTGTTTTTT
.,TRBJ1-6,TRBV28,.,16,CASSFSSAGVDSPLHF,TGTGCCAGCAGTTTTTCTTCGGCAGGGGTAGATTCACCCCTCCACTTT
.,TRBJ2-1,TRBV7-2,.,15,CASSYMVSSYNEQFF,TGTGCCAGCAGTTATATGGTTAGCTCCTACAATGAGCAGTTCTTC
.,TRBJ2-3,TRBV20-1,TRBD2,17,CSASLLRLAAPGDTQYF,TGCAGTGCTAGTCTCCTGAGACTAGCCGCCCCCGGGGATACGCAGTATTTT
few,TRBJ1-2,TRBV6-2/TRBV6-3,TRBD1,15,CASSSRLGGDYGYTF,TGTGCCAGCAGCTCCCGTTTAGGGGGCGACTATGGCTACACCTTC
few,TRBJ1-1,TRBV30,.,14,CAWGTGALNTEAFF,TGTGCCTGGGGGACGGGAGCCTTGAACACTGAAGCTTTCTTT
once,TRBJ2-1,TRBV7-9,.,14,CASSLVTLINEQFF,TGTGCCAGCAGCTTAGTGACTCTAATCAATGAGCAGTTCTTC
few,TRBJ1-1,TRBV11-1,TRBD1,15,CASSPWDRAATEAFF,TGTGCCAGCAGCCCGTGGGACAGGGCTGCGACTGAAGCTTTCTTT
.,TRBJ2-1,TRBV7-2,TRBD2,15,CASSLGLAAPNEQFF,TGTGCCAGCAGCCTAGGACTAGCGGCCCCTAATGAGCAGTTCTTC
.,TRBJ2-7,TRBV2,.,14,CASSGTTERYEQYF,TGTGCCAGCAGTGGAACGACAGAGAGATACGAGCAGTACTTC
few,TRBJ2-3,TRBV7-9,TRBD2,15,CASSLVGLAADTQYF,TGTGCCAGCAGCTTAGTGGGACTAGCAGCAGATACGCAGTATTTT
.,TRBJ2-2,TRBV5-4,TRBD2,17,CASSPTSGLTGTGELFF,TGTGCCAGCAGTCCGACTAGCGGGTTGACGGGGACCGGGGAGCTGTTTTTT
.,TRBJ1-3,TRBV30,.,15,CAWSPPTEAGNTIYF,TGTGCCTGGAGTCCTCCGACAGAGGCTGGAAACACCATATATTTT
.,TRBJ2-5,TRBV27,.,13,CASRGSGEETQYF,TGTGCCAGCAGGGGGTCGGGGGAAGAGACCCAGTACTTC
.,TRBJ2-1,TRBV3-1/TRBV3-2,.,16,CASSNFFSGTYNEQFF,TGTGCCAGCAGCAATTTCTTTAGCGGAACCTACAATGAGCAGTTCTTC
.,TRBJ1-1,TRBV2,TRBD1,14,CASSFYRGNTEAFF,TGTGCCAGCAGTTTTTACAGGGGGAACACTGAAGCTTTCTTT
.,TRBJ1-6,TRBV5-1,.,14,CASSLDRLNSPLHF,TGCGCCAGCAGCTTAGACAGACTTAACTCACCCCTCCACTTT
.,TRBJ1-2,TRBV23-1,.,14,CASSQSARRGGYTF,TGCGCCAGCAGTCAATCAGCCAGGAGGGGTGGCTACACCTTC
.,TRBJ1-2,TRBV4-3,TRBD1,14,CASSQVVRGHGYTF,TGCGCCAGCAGCCAAGTAGTCAGGGGGCATGGCTACACCTTC
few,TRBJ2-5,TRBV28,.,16,CASSLFGANLQETQYF,TGTGCCAGCAGTTTATTTGGGGCGAATTTACAAGAGACCCAGTACTTC
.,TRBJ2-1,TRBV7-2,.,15,CASSSSSGSYNEQFF,.
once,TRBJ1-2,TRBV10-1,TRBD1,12,CASITTGDGYTF,TGCGCCAGCATAACGACAGGGGATGGCTACACCTTC
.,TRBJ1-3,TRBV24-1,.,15,CATSDPGISGNTIYF,TGTGCCACCAGTGATCCAGGGATATCTGGAAACACCATATATTTT
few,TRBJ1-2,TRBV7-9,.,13,CASSLGILEGYTF,TGTGCCAGCAGCCTCGGGATCCTTGAGGGCTACACCTTC
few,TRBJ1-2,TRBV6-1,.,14,CASSESLVSYGYTF,TGTGCCAGCAGTGAATCTCTGGTGAGCTATGGCTACACCTTC
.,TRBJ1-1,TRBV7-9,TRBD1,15,CASSSLDRSNTEAFF,TGTGCCAGCAGCTCGTTGGACAGGTCTAACACTGAAGCTTTCTTT
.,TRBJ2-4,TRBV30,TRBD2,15,CALMEGGVTKNIQYF,TGTGCCTTGATGGAGGGAGGGGTAACCAAAAACATTCAGTACTTC
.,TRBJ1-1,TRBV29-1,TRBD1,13,CSVGQGGYTEAFF,TGCAGCGTTGGTCAGGGGGGCTACACTGAAGCTTTCTTT
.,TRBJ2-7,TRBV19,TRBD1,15,CASSMLDRGIYEQYF,TGTGCCAGTAGTATGTTGGACAGGGGAATATACGAGCAGTACTTC
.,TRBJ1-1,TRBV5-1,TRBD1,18,CASSRQPPLTGGETEAFF,TGCGCCAGCAGCAGACAACCCCCATTAACAGGGGGCGAAACTGAAGCTTTCTTT
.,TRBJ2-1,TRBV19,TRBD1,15,CASSTTGGAYNEQFF,TGTGCCAGTAGTACGACAGGGGGCGCCTACAATGAGCAGTTCTTC
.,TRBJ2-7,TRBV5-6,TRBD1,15,CASSLGTGGFFEQYF,TGTGCCAGCAGCTTGGGGACAGGGGGCTTCTTCGAGCAGTACTTC
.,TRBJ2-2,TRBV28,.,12,CASSLINGELFF,TGTGCCAGCAGTTTAATTAACGGGGAGCTGTTTTTT
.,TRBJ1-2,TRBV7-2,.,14,CASSLRDKSYGYTF,TGTGCCAGCAGCTTGAGGGACAAGAGCTATGGCTACACCTTC
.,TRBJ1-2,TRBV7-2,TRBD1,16,CASSPGQGAGSFGYTF,TGTGCCAGCAGCCCCGGACAGGGGGCCGGTTCTTTTGGCTACACCTTC
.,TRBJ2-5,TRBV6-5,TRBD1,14,CASSYLDRGETQYF,TGTGCCAGCAGTTACTTGGACAGGGGGGAGACCCAGTACTTC
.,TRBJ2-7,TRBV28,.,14,CASSPRGRESEQYF,TGTGCCAGCAGTCCTCGGGGGCGGGAGAGCGAGCAGTACTTC
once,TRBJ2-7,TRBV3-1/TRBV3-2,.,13,CASSQGRAYEQYF,TGTGCCAGCAGCCAAGGTCGCGCCTACGAGCAGTACTTC
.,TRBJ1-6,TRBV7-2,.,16,CASSPVYSSYNSPLHF,TGTGCCAGCAGCCCCGTTTATAGCTCCTATAATTCACCCCTCCACTTT
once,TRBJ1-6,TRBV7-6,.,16,CASSLEYAGGNSPLHF,TGTGCCAGCAGCTTAGAGTACGCGGGGGGAAATTCACCCCTCCACTTT
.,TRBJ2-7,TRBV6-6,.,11,CASRISYEQYF,TGTGCCAGCAGAATATCCTACGAGCAGTACTTC
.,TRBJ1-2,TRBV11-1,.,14,CASSLVPGDYGYTF,TGTGCCAGCAGCTTAGTCCCCGGGGACTATGGCTACACCTTC
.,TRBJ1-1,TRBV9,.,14,CASSAQGSNTEAFF,TGTGCCAGCAGCGCTCAGGGTAGTAACACTGAAGCTTTCTTT
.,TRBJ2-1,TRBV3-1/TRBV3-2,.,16,CASSQDSTGRYNEQFF,TGTGCCAGCAGCCAAGATTCGACAGGGAGGTACAATGAGCAGTTCTTC
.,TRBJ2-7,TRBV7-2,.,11,CASSGSYEQYF,TGTGCCAGCAGCGGGAGCTACGAGCAGTACTTC
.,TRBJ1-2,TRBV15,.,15,CATSRDKVSDGGYTF,TGTGCCACCAGCAGAGATAAGGTTAGCGATGGCGGCTACACCTTC
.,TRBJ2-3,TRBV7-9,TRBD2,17,CASSARISGRVFDTQYF,TGTGCCAGCAGCGCCAGGATTAGCGGGAGGGTCTTCGATACGCAGTATTTT
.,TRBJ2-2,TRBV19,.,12,CASSIRGGELFF,TGTGCCAGTAGTATCCGGGGCGGGGAGCTGTTTTTT
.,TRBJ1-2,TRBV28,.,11,CASSSDFFYTF,TGTGCCAGCAGTTCGGACTTTTTCTACACCTTC
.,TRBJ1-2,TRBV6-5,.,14,CASSYVGGGYGYTF,TGTGCCAGCAGTTACGTGGGGGGAGGCTATGGCTACACCTTC
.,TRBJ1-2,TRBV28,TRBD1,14,CASTLAGTDYGYTF,TGTGCCAGCACCCTGGCCGGGACAGACTATGGCTACACCTTC
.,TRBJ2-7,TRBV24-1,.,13,CATSDQGSHEQYF,TGTGCCACCAGTGATCAGGGTTCCCACGAGCAGTACTTC
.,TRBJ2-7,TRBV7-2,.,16,CASSHGGGQSSYEQYF,TGTGCCAGCAGCCACGGCGGCGGTCAGAGCTCCTACGAGCAGTACTTC
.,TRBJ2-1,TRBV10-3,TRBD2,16,CAISALAGGSTNEQFF,TGTGCCATCAGTGCCCTAGCGGGAGGGTCCACCAATGAGCAGTTCTTC
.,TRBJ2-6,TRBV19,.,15,CATSFGQGPFNVLTF,TGTGCCACCTCTTTCGGGCAGGGGCCATTCAACGTCCTGACTTTC
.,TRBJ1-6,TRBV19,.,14,CASSIGDIQTPLHF,TGTGCCAGTAGTATTGGGGACATTCAGACACCCCTCCACTTT